The entry that follows covers one T cell receptor (beta chain) sequence. Its antigen is currently unknown. The data originate from a study of CD8 T cells in ankylosing spondylitis. Notes on the study in general: Seemingly characteristic of ankylosing spondylitis blood was a TCR beta motif consisting of eight highly homologous variants.

Germline V gives CDR1 SGHVS, CDR2 FQNEAQ. V dropped 0 bases and J dropped 0 bases, with 21 bases sitting between them. The CDR3 is 20 amino acids. Via MiXCR, TCRdb re-called the 5' RACE reads, giving one row per CDR3 protein. The profile covers around 35,000 distinct CDR3 sequences, with more than 9.5% appearing a single time and roughly a fifth taken by the ten largest. The TCR was taken from a male donor with ankylosing spondylitis. V and J are TRBV7-8 and TRBJ2-4; the D gene is possibly TRBD2 (7 bases). The sequenced sample consisted of synovial fluid, either unsorted or a sorted T cell fraction (not recorded which). The CDR3 sequence is CASSLAQRGRAQIAKNIQYF. The CDR3 bases are TGTGCCAGCAGCTTAGCGCAGAGGGGGAGGGCCCAGATAGCCAAAAACATTCAGTACTTC.